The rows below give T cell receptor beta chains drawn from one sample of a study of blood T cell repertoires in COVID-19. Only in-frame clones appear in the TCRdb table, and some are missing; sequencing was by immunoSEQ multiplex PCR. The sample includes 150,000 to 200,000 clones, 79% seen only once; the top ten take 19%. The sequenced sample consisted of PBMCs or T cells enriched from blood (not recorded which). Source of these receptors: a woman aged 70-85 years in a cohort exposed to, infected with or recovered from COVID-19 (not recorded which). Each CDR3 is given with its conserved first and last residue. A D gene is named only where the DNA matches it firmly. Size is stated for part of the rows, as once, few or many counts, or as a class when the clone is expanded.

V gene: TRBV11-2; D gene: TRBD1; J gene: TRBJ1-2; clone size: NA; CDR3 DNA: TGTGCCAGCAGCAGGGACAGGAACGGTGGCTACACCTTC; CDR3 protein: CASSRDRNGGYTF
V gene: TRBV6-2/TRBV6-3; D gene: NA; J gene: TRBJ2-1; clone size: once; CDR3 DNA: TGTGCCAGCAGTCACCTTCGAGGGAGAGGCAATGAGCAGTTCTTC; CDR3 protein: CASSHLRGRGNEQFF
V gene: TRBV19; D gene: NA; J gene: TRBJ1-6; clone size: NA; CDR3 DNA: TGTGCCAGTAGAGTCAGGACACTGGGAAATTCACCCCTCCACTTT; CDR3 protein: CASRVRTLGNSPLHF
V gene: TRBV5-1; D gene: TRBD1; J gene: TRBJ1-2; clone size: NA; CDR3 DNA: TGCGCCAGCAGCCGTACAGGGGGTCAGGTTTATGGCTACACCTTC; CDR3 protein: CASSRTGGQVYGYTF
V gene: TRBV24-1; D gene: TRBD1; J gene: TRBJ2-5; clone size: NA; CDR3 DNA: TGTGCCACCAGGCCCGGGACAGGGAGAGAGACCCAGTACTTC; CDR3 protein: CATRPGTGRETQYF
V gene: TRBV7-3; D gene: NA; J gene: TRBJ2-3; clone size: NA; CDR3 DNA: TGTGCCAGCAGCCCAGGACAGAGCACAGATACGCAGTATTTT; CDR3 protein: CASSPGQSTDTQYF
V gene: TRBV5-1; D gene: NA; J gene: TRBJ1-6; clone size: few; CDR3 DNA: TGCGCCAGCAGCCAGGGCAGCTCCTATAATTCACCCCTCCACTTT; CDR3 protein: CASSQGSSYNSPLHF
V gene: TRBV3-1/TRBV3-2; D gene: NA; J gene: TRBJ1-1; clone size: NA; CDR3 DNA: TGTGCCAGCAGCCAAGCACCAGGGGACGGCAACACTGAAGCTTTCTTT; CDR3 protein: CASSQAPGDGNTEAFF
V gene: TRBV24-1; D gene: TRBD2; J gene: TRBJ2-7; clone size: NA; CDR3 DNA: TGTGCCACCAGTGATCCCAGCGGGAACTCCTACGAGCAGTACTTC; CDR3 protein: CATSDPSGNSYEQYF
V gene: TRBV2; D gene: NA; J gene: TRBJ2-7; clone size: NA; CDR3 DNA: TGTGCCAGCAGGCAAGGCACCGACGGGGCCTACGAGCAGTACTTC; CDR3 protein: CASRQGTDGAYEQYF
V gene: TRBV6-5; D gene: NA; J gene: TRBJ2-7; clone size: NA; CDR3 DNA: TGTGCCACACGGGGTTCCTACGAGCAGTACTTC; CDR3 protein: CATRGSYEQYF
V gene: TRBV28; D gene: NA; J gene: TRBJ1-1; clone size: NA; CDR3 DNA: TGTGCCAGCAGTTCCCTCTCCTGGAACACTGAAGCTTTCTTT; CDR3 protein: CASSSLSWNTEAFF
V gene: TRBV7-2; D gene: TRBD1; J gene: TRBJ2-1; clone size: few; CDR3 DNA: TGTGCCAGCAGCTACCGAACGGGACAGGGTTACAATGAGCAGTTCTTC; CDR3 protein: CASSYRTGQGYNEQFF
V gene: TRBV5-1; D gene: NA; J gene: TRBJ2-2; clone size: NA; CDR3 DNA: TGCGCCAGCAGCTTGGTAGCGGTGAACACCGGGGAGCTGTTTTTT; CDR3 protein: CASSLVAVNTGELFF
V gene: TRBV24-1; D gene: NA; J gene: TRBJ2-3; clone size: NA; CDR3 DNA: TGTGCCACCAGTGACACTGAATCTAGTTCGGATACGCAGTATTTT; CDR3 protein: CATSDTESSSDTQYF
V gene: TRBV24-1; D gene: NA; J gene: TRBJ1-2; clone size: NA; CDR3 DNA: TGTGCCACCAGTGACCCCAGGGTTAAGGACTATGGCTACACCTTC; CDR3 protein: CATSDPRVKDYGYTF
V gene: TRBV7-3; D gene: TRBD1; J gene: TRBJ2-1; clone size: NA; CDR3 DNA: TGTGCCAGCGCCGGGACAGTAAGCTCCTACAATGAGCAGTTCTTC; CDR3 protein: CASAGTVSSYNEQFF
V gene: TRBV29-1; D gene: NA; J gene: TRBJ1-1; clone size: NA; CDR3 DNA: TGCAGCGTTAACCCCAGGGTTTGGCTGGCTCAGGCTGAAGCTTTCTTT; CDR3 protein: CSVNPRVWLAQAEAFF
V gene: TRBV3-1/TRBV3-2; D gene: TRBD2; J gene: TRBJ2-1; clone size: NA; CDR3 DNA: TGTGCCAGCAGCCAAGCGACCGGGACTAGCGGTTACAATGAGCAGTTCTTC; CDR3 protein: CASSQATGTSGYNEQFF
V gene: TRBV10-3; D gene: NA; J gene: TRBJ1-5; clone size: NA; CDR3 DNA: TGTGCCATCAGGTCACAGGGAATTGGTCAGCCCCAGCATTTT; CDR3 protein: CAIRSQGIGQPQHF
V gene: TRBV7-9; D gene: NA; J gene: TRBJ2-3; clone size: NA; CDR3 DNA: TGTGCCAGCAGCTACGTAGGAGAGGATACGCAGTATTTT; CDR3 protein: CASSYVGEDTQYF
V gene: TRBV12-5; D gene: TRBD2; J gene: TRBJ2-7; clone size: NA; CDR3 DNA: TGTGCTAGTGGTACGGGACTAGCGGGGTACGAGCAGTACTTC; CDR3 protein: CASGTGLAGYEQYF
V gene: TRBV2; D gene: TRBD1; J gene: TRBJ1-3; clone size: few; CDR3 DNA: TGTGCCAGCAGGCCCCCCGGGACAGGTGGAAACACCATATATTTT; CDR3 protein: CASRPPGTGGNTIYF
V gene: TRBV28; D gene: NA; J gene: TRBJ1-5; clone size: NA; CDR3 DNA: TGTGCCAGCAGTTTTGGGCAGCATCAGCCCCAGCATTTT; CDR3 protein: CASSFGQHQPQHF
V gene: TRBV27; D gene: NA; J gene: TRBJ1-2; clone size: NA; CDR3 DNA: TGTGCCAGCAGCCACTCATACAGGGAAACCCCCTATGGCTACACCTTC; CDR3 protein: CASSHSYRETPYGYTF
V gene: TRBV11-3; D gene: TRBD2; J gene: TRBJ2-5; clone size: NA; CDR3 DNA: TGTGCCAGCAGCTCGGGACTAGCTTTTGGCTTACCTGAGACCCAGTACTTC; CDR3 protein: CASSSGLAFGLPETQYF
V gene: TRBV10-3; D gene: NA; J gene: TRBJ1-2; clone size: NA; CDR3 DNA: TGTGCCATCAGTGAGTCTGGAGGGGCTAACTATGGCTACACCTTC; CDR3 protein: CAISESGGANYGYTF
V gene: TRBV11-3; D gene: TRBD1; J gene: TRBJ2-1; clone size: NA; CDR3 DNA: TGTGCCAGCAGCTTACAACAGGGGGCCACCCCAGAAAATGAGCAGTTCTTC; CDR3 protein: CASSLQQGATPENEQFF
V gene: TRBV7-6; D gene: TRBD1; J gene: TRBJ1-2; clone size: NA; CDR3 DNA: TGTGCCAGCAGCTCCGGGACAGGGGGTGGCTACACCTTC; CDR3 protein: CASSSGTGGGYTF
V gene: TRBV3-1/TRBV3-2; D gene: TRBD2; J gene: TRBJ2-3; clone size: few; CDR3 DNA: TGTGCCAGCAGCAGCCGACTAGCGGGTCATAGCACAGATACGCAGTATTTT; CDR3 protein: CASSSRLAGHSTDTQYF
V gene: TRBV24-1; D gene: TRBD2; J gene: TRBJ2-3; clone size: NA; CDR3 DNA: TGTGCCACCAGTGGCCCCGGGACTAGCGGGAGACTCGTAGATACGCAGTATTTT; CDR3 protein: CATSGPGTSGRLVDTQYF
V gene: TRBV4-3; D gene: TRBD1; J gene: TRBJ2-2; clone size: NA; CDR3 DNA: TGCGCCAGCAGCCCAACAGAGACACAGGGGAAGCTGTTTTTT; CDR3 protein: CASSPTETQGKLFF
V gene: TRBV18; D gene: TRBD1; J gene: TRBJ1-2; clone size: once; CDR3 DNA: TGTGCCAGCTCACCACCTTTTGGGACAGGGAGTAACTATGGCTACACCTTC; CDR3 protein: CASSPPFGTGSNYGYTF
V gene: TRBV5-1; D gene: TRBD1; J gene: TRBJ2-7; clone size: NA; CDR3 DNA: TGCGCCAGCAACCAAGGGACAGAAGGGTCCGAGCAGTACTTC; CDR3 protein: CASNQGTEGSEQYF
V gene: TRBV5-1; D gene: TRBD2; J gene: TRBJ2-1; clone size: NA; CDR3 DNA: TGCGCCAGCGCCGGGACTAGCGGAAGCTACAATGAGCAGTTCTTC; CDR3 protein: CASAGTSGSYNEQFF
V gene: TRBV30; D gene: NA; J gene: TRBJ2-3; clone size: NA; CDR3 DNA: TGTGCCTGGACCCCTTACTTTTCCAGCACAGATACGCAGTATTTT; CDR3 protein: CAWTPYFSSTDTQYF
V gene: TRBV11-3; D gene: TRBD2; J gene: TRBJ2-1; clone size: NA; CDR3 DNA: TGTGCCAGCAGCCCAACCCTAGCGGGAGCATACAATGAGCAGTTCTTC; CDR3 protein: CASSPTLAGAYNEQFF
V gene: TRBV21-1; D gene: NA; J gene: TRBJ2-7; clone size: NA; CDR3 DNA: TGTGCCAGCAGCAAAGAACTTTCCGGGACACCCCTCTACGAGCAGTACTTC; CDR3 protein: CASSKELSGTPLYEQYF
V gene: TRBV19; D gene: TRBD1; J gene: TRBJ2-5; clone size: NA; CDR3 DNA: TGTGCCAGTAGTATCAGAGGGGGCAGGGGCTCTTTGTACCAAGAGACCCAGTACTTC; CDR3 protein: CASSIRGGRGSLYQETQYF
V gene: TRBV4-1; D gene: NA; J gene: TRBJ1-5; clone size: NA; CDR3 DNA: TGCGCCAGCAGCCGGGCCCCGAACTCTTTTAGCAATCAGCCCCAGCATTTT; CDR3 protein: CASSRAPNSFSNQPQHF
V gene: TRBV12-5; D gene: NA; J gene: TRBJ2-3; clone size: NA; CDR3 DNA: TGTGCTAGTGGTTTGCTCGATACGCAGTATTTT; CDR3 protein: CASGLLDTQYF
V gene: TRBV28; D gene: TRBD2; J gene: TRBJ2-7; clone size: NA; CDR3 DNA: TGTGCCAGCTCTACACTAGCGTACTACGAGCAGTACTTC; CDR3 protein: CASSTLAYYEQYF
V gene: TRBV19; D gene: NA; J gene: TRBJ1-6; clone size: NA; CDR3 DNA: TGTGCCAGCTCCGGAGGCAGATATAATTCACCCCTCCACTTT; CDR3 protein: CASSGGRYNSPLHF
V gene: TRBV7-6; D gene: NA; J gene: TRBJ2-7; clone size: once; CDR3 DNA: TGTGCCAGCAGCCCCAGTATGCTCAGGGGCCACGAGCAGTACTTC; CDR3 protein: CASSPSMLRGHEQYF
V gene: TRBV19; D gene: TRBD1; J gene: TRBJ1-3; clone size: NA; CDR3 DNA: TGTGCCAGTAGTCATCTCACCCGGACAGGGGATGGAAACACCATATATTTT; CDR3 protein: CASSHLTRTGDGNTIYF
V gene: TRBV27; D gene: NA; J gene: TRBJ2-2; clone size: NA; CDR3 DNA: TGTGCCAGCAGCCGATGGTTCGGGAGGAACACCGGGGAGCTGTTTTTT; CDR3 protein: CASSRWFGRNTGELFF
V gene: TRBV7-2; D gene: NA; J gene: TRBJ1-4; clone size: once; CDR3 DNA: TGTGCCAGCAGCTTAAGTAGCGTGGGACAAGAACTGTTTTTT; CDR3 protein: CASSLSSVGQELFF
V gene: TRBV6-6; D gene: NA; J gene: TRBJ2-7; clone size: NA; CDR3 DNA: TGTGCCAGCAGTGCCCGGGACCGGGAGCCCTACGAGCAGTACTTC; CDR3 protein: CASSARDREPYEQYF
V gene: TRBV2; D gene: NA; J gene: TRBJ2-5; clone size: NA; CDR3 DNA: TGTGCCAGCAGTGATTCGAGCGGAGGGGCAGAGACCCAGTACTTC; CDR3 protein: CASSDSSGGAETQYF
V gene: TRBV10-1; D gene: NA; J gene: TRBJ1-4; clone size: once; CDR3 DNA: TGCGCCCGGTTACGGGGGGAAAAACTGTTTTTT; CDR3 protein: CARLRGEKLFF
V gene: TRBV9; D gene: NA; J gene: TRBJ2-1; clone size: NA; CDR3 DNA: TGTGCCAGCAGCGTCAACGCGGTCTCCTACAATGAGCAGTTCTTC; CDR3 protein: CASSVNAVSYNEQFF
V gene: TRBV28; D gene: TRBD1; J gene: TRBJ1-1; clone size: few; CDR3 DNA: TGTGCCAGCAGTCCCGGGACAGCCACTGAAGCTTTCTTT; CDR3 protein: CASSPGTATEAFF
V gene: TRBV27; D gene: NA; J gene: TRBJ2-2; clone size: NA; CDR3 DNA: TGTGCCAGCAGTTTGAGTTCGGGGGAGCTGTTTTTT; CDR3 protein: CASSLSSGELFF
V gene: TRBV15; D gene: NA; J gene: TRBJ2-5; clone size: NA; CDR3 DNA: TGTGCCACCAGCAGAGATCAGGGGAACCAGTACTTC; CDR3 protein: CATSRDQGNQYF